A selection of T cell receptor beta chains follows, all from one sample in a study of long-term antiretroviral therapy in people with HIV. TCRdb's copy holds only in-frame clones and misses some; the assay was immunoSEQ multiplex PCR. In the table there are under 45,000 clones, 70% to 90% of which are singletons. Sequenced material: unsorted PBMCs, taken 1.2 years after starting antiretroviral therapy. These receptors were taken from a woman aged 50 to 60 with HIV. CDR3s include the opening cysteine and the closing phenylalanine or tryptophan. The D gene is left open where the match is weak. Clone size is given for some rows only: seen once, a few or many times, or a class if the clone is expanded.

j_call clone_size d_call v_call cdr3_nt cdr3_aa
TRBJ1-4 - - TRBV30 TGTGCCTGGAGTGCCTGGGAAGAAAAACTGTTTTTT CAWSAWEEKLFF
TRBJ2-7 - TRBD1 TRBV11-2 TGTGCCAGCAGCTCCGTCCGACAGGGCGTGAGGCAGTACTTC CASSSVRQGVRQYF
TRBJ2-5 - TRBD1 TRBV9 TGTGCCAGCAGCCGGACAGGGGGCTTGGAGACCCAGTACTTC CASSRTGGLETQYF
TRBJ1-5 - TRBD1 TRBV7-8 TGTGCCAGCAGCTTAGGGACAGGCTTCAATCAGCCCCAGCATTTT CASSLGTGFNQPQHF
TRBJ1-5 - - TRBV6-6 TGTGCCAGCAGTTACCCGGCAGGGAGGCAGCCCCAGCATTTT CASSYPAGRQPQHF
TRBJ2-7 - - TRBV2 TGTGCCAGCAGCCGCGGGACTCCGTCAGGGTACGAGCAGTACTTC CASSRGTPSGYEQYF
TRBJ1-6 - - TRBV28 TGTGCCAGCAGCTCTCGGCGGGGGCTTCTTTCACCCCTCCACTTT CASSSRRGLLSPLHF
TRBJ1-2 - - TRBV2 TGTGCCAGCAGGAGGGTGGAGAGGGGCAGCGGCTACACCTTC CASRRVERGSGYTF
TRBJ1-2 - - TRBV9 TGTGCCAGCAGCGTAGGGGCCGCATATGGCTACACCTTC CASSVGAAYGYTF
TRBJ1-6 - - TRBV30 TGTGCCTGGAGTGTGGAACTGAATAATTCACCCCTCCACTTT CAWSVELNNSPLHF
TRBJ2-1 once - TRBV4-3 TGCGCCAGCAGCCAAGATACCGCGTCTCAATCATACAATGAGCAGTTCTTC CASSQDTASQSYNEQFF
TRBJ2-5 - - TRBV7-9 TGTGCCAGCAGCTTAGGGTTGCAAGAGACCCAGTACTTC CASSLGLQETQYF
TRBJ1-1 - - TRBV6-5 TGTGCCAGCAGTCCGGACCGAAGGAGGACTGAAGCTTTCTTT CASSPDRRRTEAFF
TRBJ1-6 - TRBD1 TRBV7-2 TGTGCCAGCAGCCCGCTGACAGGGGAATCACCCCTCCACTTT CASSPLTGESPLHF
TRBJ1-6 few - TRBV30 TGTGCCTGGATGGAGGGGGGTTCACCCCTCCACTTT CAWMEGGSPLHF
TRBJ2-7 - TRBD1 TRBV19 TGTGCCAGTAGTATCACAGGGGGCTCCTACGAGCAGTACTTC CASSITGGSYEQYF
TRBJ1-1 - TRBD1 TRBV29-1 TGCAGCGTTCTCCCAAACAGGGGACCTACGAACACTGAAGCTTTCTTT CSVLPNRGPTNTEAFF
TRBJ2-5 - - TRBV5-1 TGCGCCAGCAGCTTGACTAGAAGTAGTGAGACCCAGTACTTC CASSLTRSSETQYF
TRBJ1-2 - - TRBV27 TGTGCCAGCAGTTTAGGAAAACATCATGGCTACACCTTC CASSLGKHHGYTF
TRBJ2-1 - - TRBV2 TGTGCCAGCAGTGGGGTTTTGGGTGGTGAGCAGTTCTTC CASSGVLGGEQFF
TRBJ2-7 once - TRBV15 TGTGCCACCAGCATGGGCCGGGGCTCCTACGAGCAGTACTTC CATSMGRGSYEQYF
TRBJ1-1 - - TRBV29-1 TGCAGCGTTGAAACATTTACAAACACTGAAGCTTTCTTT CSVETFTNTEAFF
TRBJ1-4 - - TRBV9 TGTGCCAGCAGCGTAGGAAGGGCAAGTAATGAAAAACTGTTTTTT CASSVGRASNEKLFF
TRBJ2-3 - - TRBV19 TGTGCCAGTAGCCCGGCGACAGATACGCAGTATTTT CASSPATDTQYF
TRBJ2-1 - TRBD2 TRBV27 TGTGCCAGCAGGACAGCGGGGGCCGACTACAATGAGCAGTTCTTC CASRTAGADYNEQFF
TRBJ1-1 - TRBD1 TRBV30 TGTGCCTGGAGTGAAGGGACAGGGGGCACTGAAGCTTTCTTT CAWSEGTGGTEAFF
TRBJ1-5 - - TRBV7-2 TGTGCCAGCAGCTTGATGGGGAAGGGGAGCAATCAGCCCCAGCATTTT CASSLMGKGSNQPQHF
TRBJ2-7 - - TRBV27 TGTGCCAGCAAGTTGGGTCCAGCCTCCTACGAGCAGTACTTC CASKLGPASYEQYF
TRBJ1-4 - - TRBV18 TGTGCCAGCTCACCTTCGGCAGGTTCGGAAAAACTGTTTTTT CASSPSAGSEKLFF
TRBJ1-2 - - TRBV25-1 TGTGCCAGCAGTGAATCCGGGGCAGGGTTTTTCGGCTACACCTTC CASSESGAGFFGYTF
TRBJ1-2 - - TRBV7-7 TGTGCTAGCAGCCGGGGGAACTATGGCTACACCTTC CASSRGNYGYTF
TRBJ2-1 - - TRBV12-5 TGTGCTAGTGGTTTGGCCAGACGGACCAATGAGCAGTTCTTC CASGLARRTNEQFF
TRBJ1-5 few TRBD1 TRBV19 TGTGCCAGTACTCACAGGGGTGCCAATCAGCCCCAGCATTTT CASTHRGANQPQHF
TRBJ2-5 - - TRBV6-5 TGTGCCAGCAGTTACTCGCGGGTACGGTTGGGAAGGACCCAGTACTTC CASSYSRVRLGRTQYF
TRBJ1-1 - TRBD1 TRBV29-1 TGCAGCGTTGTACAGGGGAAAACTGAAGCTTTCTTT CSVVQGKTEAFF
TRBJ1-4 - - TRBV5-8 TGTGCCAGCAGCCCTGTGCCGAGACAGAATGAAAAACTGTTTTTT CASSPVPRQNEKLFF